This T cell receptor (beta chain) was captured by sequencing in a study of blood T cell repertoires in COVID-19 (TCRdb year 2020). Study-level background: Samples covering the acute and convalescent phases of COVID-19 were provided by collaborators in the United States, Italy and Spain. Nearly every sample came with metadata listing a de-identified subject ID, COVID-19 status, age in years and sex. Where available, HLA class I and class II types were taken from metadata supplied by the sample provider and were not determined by assay-based typing. The dataset comprised deeply sampled blood TCRbeta repertoires from subjects exposed to, actively infected with, or recovered from COVID-19. A freely available public database, intended as a resource for researchers studying the immune response to SARS-CoV-2, is where the repertoires were released. The samples were drawn from two sources: the first 160 participants of the ongoing ImmuneRACE study, and 1,000 to 1,500 subjects contributed by 6 global collaborators. The prospective study material was composed of cDNA or gDNA derived from T cells, B-cell-depleted T cells, or PBMCs. Broad study findings and their caveats: Clinical and demographic metadata were provided uncurated, with the amount varying by source and participant.

On this clone: Its specific antigen is unknown. No clone much larger than this one lies a single base away; base qualities are absent.

Compared with germline, V lacks 5 bases and J lacks 6 bases; bases without a gene match: 7. The germline V gene provides CDR1 MDHEN and CDR2 SYDVKM. The CDR3 sequence holds 15 residues, the cysteine and phenylalanine included. Of all the DNA, just the CDR3 is kept, 45 bases in frame from base 1. Collaborating institutions collected whole blood in K2EDTA tubes following their own protocols. For TCRbeta analysis, collaborators shipped samples as frozen whole blood, isolated PBMCs, or DNA extracted from either of those sample types. TCRbeta CDR3 regions were amplified from genomic DNA using the immunoSEQ Assay, a bias-controlled multiplex PCR. As for the original processing: The number of nucleated cells in each sample was estimated from the amplification of reference gene primers within the assay. To quantify the absolute abundance of each unique TCRbeta CDR3 rearrangement, sequence reads were collapsed and filtered. For each sample, productive Simpson clonality was calculated as the square root of Simpson's diversity index over productive rearrangements. Here the immuneACCESS table is served through TCRdb, limited to in-frame sequences with V and J called. Missing clones are a known gap in these copies; in checked studies unresolved V genes cover under half, and the rest lacks a known reason. Clone size and the V and J calls come from that table; the DNA yielded D and trimming. Present in this sample are about 82,000 clones, about four fifths of which were seen just once. More than 10% of the sample is held by the ten biggest clonotypes.

The clonotype originates from a middle-aged woman with active or convalescent COVID-19. Sequenced: peripheral blood. The receptor chain draws on TRBV28 and TRBJ1-5, with 10 bases matching TRBD1. The CDR3 here reads CASSPRQGALQPQHF. The sequence in DNA is TGTGCCAGCAGTCCGAGACAGGGGGCACTTCAGCCCCAGCATTTT.